This TCR beta chain was sequenced during a study of beta chain features in type 1 diabetes. Isolated RNA was reverse transcribed in full, so expressed TCRB transcripts were sequenced. Profiling relied on immunoSEQ multiplex PCR, and the TCRdb table lists in-frame clones only, not all of them. The data show roughly 300,000 clones, with less than 9.5% seen just once and more than 0.4% held by the top ten. Looked up from germline, CDR1 is LNHNV and CDR2 is YYDKDF (reference sequence). CDR3 size: 15 residues. V gave up 1 base and J gave up 5 bases; unmatched junction bases: 3. There are many counts of this clone. Isolation of CD4+ naive, central memory, regulatory and stem cell-like memory cells was achieved by sorting via CD45RO/CCR7/CD25/CD127/CD95/CD27.

The TCR originated in a woman aged 18-30 years in good health. Sequenced input: central memory CD4+ T cells from blood. V usage is TRBV15 and J usage is TRBJ2-1; 9 bases line up with TRBD2. CDR3 region: CATSRVAGGNNEQFF. DNA of the CDR3: TGTGCCACCAGCAGAGTTGCGGGAGGGAACAATGAGCAGTTCTTC.